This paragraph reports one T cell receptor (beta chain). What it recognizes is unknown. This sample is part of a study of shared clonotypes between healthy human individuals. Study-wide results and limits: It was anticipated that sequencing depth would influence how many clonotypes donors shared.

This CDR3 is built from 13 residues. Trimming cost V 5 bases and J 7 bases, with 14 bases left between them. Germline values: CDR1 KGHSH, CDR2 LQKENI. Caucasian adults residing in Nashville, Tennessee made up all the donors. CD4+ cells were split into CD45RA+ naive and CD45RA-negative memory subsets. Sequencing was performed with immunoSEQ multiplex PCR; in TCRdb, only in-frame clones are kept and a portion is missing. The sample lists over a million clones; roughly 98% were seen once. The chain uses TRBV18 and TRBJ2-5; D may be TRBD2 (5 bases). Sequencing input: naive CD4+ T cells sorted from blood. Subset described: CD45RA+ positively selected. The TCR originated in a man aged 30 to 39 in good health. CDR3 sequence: CASSTSGAPTQYF. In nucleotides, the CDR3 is TGTGCCAGCTCAACTAGTGGCGCTCCGACCCAGTACTTC.